The 32 T cell receptor beta chains below come from one sample, sequenced in a study of T-cell reconstitution after alpha-beta-depleted transplantation in children listed by TCRdb under 2016. The library was built by means of PCR. The run used an Illumina HiSeq 2500. To normalize quantification of the TCRbeta repertoire, the TCR libraries were built with molecular barcoding that relied on unique molecular identifiers. TCRdb passed the public sequencing reads through fastp at Q25 and MiXCR, retaining productive beta sequences. For every CDR3 protein sequence, its rows merge into one entry that carries the most common genes and DNA. The sample records hundreds of thousands of distinct CDR3 sequences, 10% to 15% of which are singletons. The ten top clones hold 2.2% of the sample. The sample's treatment or condition, from its label and the paper: allogeneic hematopoietic cell transplantation with graft depleted of TCRalphabeta T cells and CD19 B cells.

The material was PBMCs, mostly from graft donor cells, obtained 360 days after TCRalphabeta/CD19-depleted stem cell transplant. These TCRs come from a male patient younger than 18 who had a stem cell transplant for acute myeloid leukemia, so the T cells may come from the graft donor.

The chain combines TRBV7-3 with TRBJ2-5; TRBD1 matches at 7 bases. Per germline, CDR1 SGHTA and CDR2 FQGTGA. The CDR3 covers 13 residues. With V trimmed by 5 bases and J by 5 bases, 5 bases remained unmatched. CDR3 amino acids: CASSKTGVETQYF. Written as DNA, the CDR3 is TGTGCCAGCAGCAAAACAGGGGTTGAGACCCAGTACTTC.

This clonotype was observed a handful of times. The chain is built from TRBV29-1 and TRBJ2-7; 10 bases are a match to TRBD1. Germline-derived CDR1 and CDR2 are SQVTM and ANQGSEA. Unmatched junction bases numbered 7, after V lost 5 bases and J lost 3 bases. There are 14 residues in the CDR3. Here the CDR3 DNA reads TGCAGCGTTCGCATCCGGGACAGGGGCTACGAGCAGTACTTC. Encoded protein: CSVRIRDRGYEQYF.

The genes are TRBV20-1 and TRBJ2-2; D is uncertain. This CDR3 has 13 amino acids. Germline values: CDR1 DFQATT, CDR2 SNEGSKA (reference sequence). V was cut by 6 bases and J by 3 bases, with 11 bases left in between. The CDR3 DNA reads as TGCAGTGCAAAGTCGTCTTACACCGGGGAGCTGTTTTTT. Protein product: CSAKSSYTGELFF.

For the CDR3, the DNA is TGCGCCAGCAGCTTACTAGCGGGAGGGCCTAGGGAGCAGTACTTC. This translates into CASSLLAGGPREQYF. The gene calls are TRBV5-1 and TRBJ2-7; 13 bases map to TRBD2. Germline V gene data show CDR1 as SGHRS and CDR2 as YFSETQ. The CDR3 covers 15 residues. V shed 2 bases and J 7 bases; nucleotides not matched to a gene: 6.

The table lists this clonotype with a few counts. The chain links TRBV30 to TRBJ2-7; a weak D match, TRBD1 (6 bases). This CDR3 comprises 14 residues. Germline CDR1 is GTSNPN and CDR2 is SVGIG (reference sequence). The V and J ends lost 0 bases and 6 bases respectively, with 15 bases between them. Here the CDR3 reads CAWSVCPGACEQYF. CDR3 DNA sequence: TGTGCCTGGAGTGTCTGCCCAGGGGCATGCGAGCAGTACTTC.

The genes are TRBV28 and TRBJ2-1, with 8 bases identical to TRBD2. This CDR3 contains 15 residues. The trim removed 2 bases at V and 3 bases at J, leaving 3 bases unmatched. The germline V gene has CDR1 MDHEN and CDR2 SYDVKM. As DNA, the CDR3 is TGTGCCAGCAGTTTAGTAGCGGGGCGCTACAATGAGCAGTTCTTC. This codes for CASSLVAGRYNEQFF.

The sample holds many counts of this clonotype. The chain joins TRBV6-4 to TRBJ2-3; 9 bases line up with TRBD1. V lost 4 bases, J lost 1 base, and 6 bases stayed unmatched. This CDR3 comprises 16 residues. Germline CDR1 and CDR2: MRHNA and SNTAGT. CDR3 nucleotide sequence: TGTGCCAGCAGTGGACAGGGGGGATCCGGCACAGATACGCAGTATTTT. Translating it yields CASSGQGGSGTDTQYF.

This clonotype was counted between two and nine times. The CDR3 DNA reads as TGTGCCAGCAGCCCCGCCAGGGGGTTGTCACCCCTCCACTTT. Its translation is CASSPARGLSPLHF. The V call is TRBV7-2, the J call TRBJ1-6, with 7 bases aligning to TRBD1. Looked up from germline, CDR1 is SGHTA and CDR2 is FQGNSA. The CDR3 extends over 14 amino acids. The junction had 8 bases not matched to a gene; V was cut back by 5 bases and J by 10 bases.

A few counts support this clonotype. The chain employs TRBV12-3 or TRBV12-4 and TRBJ2-2; no definite D call. V lost 6 bases, J lost 6 bases, and 11 bases lay in between. This CDR3 has 13 amino acids. The CDR3, as DNA: TGTGCCAGCAGGCCGGGCGGACCCGGGGAGCTGTTTTTT. Encoded protein: CASRPGGPGELFF.

The rearrangement uses TRBV20-1 and TRBJ2-7; TRBD1 might be the D (6 bases). The CDR3 runs 13 residues. Germline-derived CDR1 and CDR2 are DFQATT and SNEGSKA (reference sequence). V was trimmed by 6 bases and J by 2 bases, leaving 14 bases between them. CDR3 loop: CSATDRRTYEQYF. The DNA of the CDR3 is TGCAGTGCCACGGACAGACGAACCTACGAGCAGTACTTC.

Ten or more counts support this clonotype. V is TRBV12-3 or TRBV12-4 and J is TRBJ2-1, with D unresolved. With 6 bases removed from V and 9 bases from J, the gap between germline ends came to 9 bases. The CDR3 is made up of 11 amino acids. In DNA form, the CDR3 reads TGTGCCAGCAGCCCCTTCAGTGAGCAGTTCTTC. Its translation is CASSPFSEQFF.

The chain joins TRBV7-3 to TRBJ2-7; D not resolved. Trimming removed 1 base at V and 2 bases at J, with 12 bases between. The CDR3 runs 15 residues. Per germline, CDR1 SGHTA and CDR2 FQGTGA. CDR3 DNA sequence: TGTGCCAGCAGCTTAATGGGCGGTGACACCTACGAGCAGTACTTC. Translation gives CASSLMGGDTYEQYF.

This clonotype was seen at least ten times. The CDR3 nucleotides are TGTGCCAGCAGTACTGGACAGGTCTATGGCTACACCTTC. Residues: CASSTGQVYGYTF. This chain joins TRBV9 and TRBJ1-2; the match to TRBD1 covers 7 bases. Germline V gene lookup returns CDR1 SGDLS and CDR2 YYNGEE. Germline trimming cut 5 bases from V and 4 bases from J; bases unmatched to any gene: 5. The CDR3 covers 13 residues. The variable domain in full, with the rest retrieved from reference TRBV9 and TRBJ1-2, is DSGVTQTPKHLITATGQRVTLRCSPRSGDLSVYWYQQSLDQGLQFLIQYYNGEERAKGNILERFSAQQFPDLHSELNLSSLELGDSALYFCASSTGQVYGYTFGSGTRLTVV.

The rearrangement joins TRBV11-1 to TRBJ2-1; D ambiguous. With 2 bases removed from V and 0 bases from J, the gap between germline ends came to 14 bases. CDR1 and CDR2 from the germline V gene are SGHAT and FQDESV (reference sequence). CDR3 length: 17 amino acids. DNA of the CDR3: TGTGCCAGCAGCTTACGTACGGGCCTCCCCTCCTACAATGAGCAGTTCTTC. Its protein is CASSLRTGLPSYNEQFF. Looking up the rest from reference TRBV11-1 and TRBJ2-1 gives the full variable domain: EAEVAQSPRYKITEKSQAVAFWCDPISGHATLYWYRQILGQGPELLVQFQDESVVDDSQLPKDRFSAERLKGVDSTLKIQPAELGDSAMYLCASSLRTGLPSYNEQFFGPGTRLTVL.

This sequence joins TRBV13 and TRBJ2-4; the match to TRBD2 covers 7 bases. The CDR3 is 18 residues long. The germline V gene has CDR1 PRHDT and CDR2 FYEKMQ (reference sequence). Trimming at V came to 2 bases and at J to 0 bases, leaving 10 bases not matched to a gene. CDR3 sequence: CASSLSRSGALAKNIQYF. CDR3 nucleotides: TGTGCCAGCAGCTTATCACGGAGCGGGGCTCTAGCCAAAAACATTCAGTACTTC.

This clonotype was picked up a small number of times. The CDR3 DNA follows: TGCAGTGCTAGAGAAGACAGGGGTCGGGGCTACACCTTC. Residues: CSAREDRGRGYTF. The V gene is TRBV20-1, the J gene TRBJ1-2, with 8 bases lining up with TRBD1. The CDR3 sequence is 13 residues long. The V gene end was trimmed by 0 bases and the J gene end by 8 bases; junction bases not matched to a gene: 5. The germline gives CDR1 DFQATT, CDR2 SNEGSKA (reference sequence).

This chain joins TRBV18 and TRBJ2-7; D may be TRBD1 or TRBD2 (5 bases each). Germline V gene data show CDR1 as KGHSH and CDR2 as LQKENI. V lost 0 bases and J 3 bases, leaving 18 bases between the germline ends. The CDR3 is 17 residues long. CDR3 bases: TGTGCCAGCTCACCACCAAAAGGGACGCAGGGTCTCTACGAGCAGTACTTC. Encoded protein: CASSPPKGTQGLYEQYF.

This clonotype occurred a few times. The V and J genes are TRBV7-9 and TRBJ2-2, with D possibly being TRBD2 (6 bases). V lost 7 bases and J 0 bases, leaving 15 bases between the germline ends. From germline, CDR1 is SEHNR and CDR2 FQNEAQ (reference sequence). This CDR3 region has 16 residues. For the CDR3, the DNA is TGTGCCAGCACCCTAGCGAGCAAGTCGAACACCGGGGAGCTGTTTTTT. This codes for CASTLASKSNTGELFF.

This clonotype was detected ten times or more. The V and J genes are TRBV6-5 and TRBJ2-3; perhaps TRBD2 as D (7 bases). Trimming removed 11 bases at V and 5 bases at J, with 14 bases between. This CDR3 is built from 12 residues. Germline lookup yields CDR1 MNHEY and CDR2 SVGAGI. The CDR3 here is CAAKGGRDTQYF. CDR3 coding DNA: TGTGCCGCCAAGGGGGGGAGAGATACGCAGTATTTT.

The J gene is TRBJ2-4, the V gene TRBV11-1, with 9 bases matching TRBD2. CDR3 length equals 19 residues. Per the germline V gene, CDR1 is SGHAT and CDR2 is FQDESV (reference sequence). V gave up 0 bases and J gave up 0 bases; unmatched junction bases: 9. The CDR3 is CASSLALAGQSVAKNIQYF. In nucleotides, the CDR3 is TGTGCCAGCAGCTTAGCTCTAGCGGGACAATCTGTAGCCAAAAACATTCAGTACTTC.

The V and J genes are TRBV29-1 and TRBJ2-3; no definite D call. The ends were cut back, 3 bases at V and 4 bases at J, with 8 bases in the middle. The CDR3 sequence is 12 residues long. Germline values: CDR1 SQVTM, CDR2 ANQGSEA. The CDR3 coding sequence is TGCAGCGTTGAGACTTGGGCAGATACGCAGTATTTT. It encodes CSVETWADTQYF.

The gene calls are TRBV11-2 and TRBJ2-3; 7 bases fit TRBD2. CDR3 length equals 18 residues. V shed 3 bases, J shed 2 bases, and the junction held 14 bases outside the gene matches. CDR1 is SGHAT and CDR2 is FQNNGV in the germline V gene. The DNA for the CDR3 is TGTGCCAGCAGCTTCGTGGTCGGCGGGAGTAGCCCCACAGATACGCAGTATTTT. Translation: CASSFVVGGSSPTDTQYF.

This chain joins TRBV20-1 and TRBJ2-7; TRBD2 might be the D (7 bases). The V end lost 6 bases, the J end lost 7 bases, and 22 bases lay between the germline ends. Germline loops: CDR1 DFQATT, CDR2 SNEGSKA (reference sequence). This CDR3 has 14 amino acids. The CDR3 loop is CSALFGGAPREQYF. CDR3 nucleotides: TGCAGTGCCCTCTTTGGGGGGGCGCCGAGGGAGCAGTACTTC.

This clonotype was recorded at least ten times. The chain employs TRBV7-6 and TRBJ2-5; maybe TRBD2 (5 bases). The CDR3 runs 14 residues. Trimming removed 0 bases at V and 2 bases at J, with 7 bases between. Germline CDR1 SGHVS, CDR2 FNYEAQ. DNA for the CDR3: TGTGCCAGCAGCTTAGCGCGGGTTCAAGAGACCCAGTACTTC. Its translation is CASSLARVQETQYF.

The V call is TRBV9, the J call TRBJ2-1; no clear D. This CDR3 has 14 residues. CDR1 SGDLS and CDR2 YYNGEE come from the germline V gene. The V end was cut by 3 bases, the J end by 7 bases, with 14 bases between. CDR3 nucleotide sequence: TGTGCCAGCAGCGAATTAGGGATATCAAATGAGCAGTTCTTC. Translating gives CASSELGISNEQFF.

The chain couples TRBV5-1 to TRBJ1-2; tentative D call: TRBD1 (5 bases). Trimming took 4 bases from V and 0 from J, leaving 19 bases between them. In germline, CDR1 is SGHRS, CDR2 YFSETQ. The CDR3 loop spans 17 amino acids. The CDR3 protein is CASSTRDGGLTNYGYTF. The DNA for the CDR3 is TGCGCCAGCAGCACCCGGGACGGAGGTTTGACTAACTATGGCTACACCTTC.

This chain joins TRBV5-4 and TRBJ2-3, with unresolved D. The V end lost 0 bases, the J end lost 4 bases, and 12 bases lay between the germline ends. This CDR3 has 15 residues. Per the germline V gene, CDR1 is SGHNT and CDR2 is YYREEE (reference sequence). Here the CDR3 reads CASSLGPPSPDTQYF. CDR3 nucleotides: TGTGCCAGCAGCTTGGGCCCCCCTTCCCCAGATACGCAGTATTTT.

This chain joins TRBV6-5 and TRBJ2-7, with no clear D. The V end was cut by 2 bases, the J end by 6 bases, with 11 bases between. This CDR3 is 13 amino acids long. In germline, CDR1 is MNHEY, CDR2 SVGAGI. CDR3 in DNA: TGTGCCAGCAGTTACCGGCAGCCCTCCGAGCAGTACTTC. Translated, it gives CASSYRQPSEQYF.

The rearrangement joins TRBV12-3 or TRBV12-4 to TRBJ1-1; tentatively, D is TRBD1 (5 bases). Trimming removed 3 bases from V and 5 bases from J, with 13 bases in between. This CDR3 is built from 14 residues. The CDR3 loop is CASSFGGVGTEAFF. The CDR3 DNA reads as TGTGCCAGCAGTTTTGGGGGGGTGGGGACTGAAGCTTTCTTT.

The V call is TRBV3-1, the J call TRBJ2-5, with D uncertain. This CDR3 contains 14 residues. Germline assignment: CDR1 LGHDT and CDR2 YNNKEL (reference sequence). V lost 1 base and J lost 3, with 9 bases in between. For the CDR3, the DNA is TGTGCCAGCAGCCAAGCAGGTGCTGAAGAGACCCAGTACTTC. Its translation: CASSQAGAEETQYF.

The rearrangement joins TRBV5-1 to TRBJ2-5; perhaps TRBD1 as D (5 bases). The CDR3 consists of 15 residues. V was trimmed by 3 bases and J by 9 bases, leaving 21 bases between them. Germline values: CDR1 SGHRS, CDR2 YFSETQ. DNA for the CDR3: TGCGCCAGCAGCTCACGAGCTCAGGGAATTCGGGCCCAGTACTTC. Its translation is CASSSRAQGIRAQYF.

This clonotype was counted ten times or more. The chain recombines TRBV20-1 with TRBJ2-3; 10 nucleotides align to TRBD2. V gave up 7 bases and J gave up 3 bases; unmatched junction bases: 4. The CDR3 is made up of 13 amino acids. Germline CDR1 DFQATT, CDR2 SNEGSKA (reference sequence). Here the CDR3 reads CSVAGGRTDTQYF. CDR3 DNA: TGCAGTGTAGCGGGAGGACGGACAGATACGCAGTATTTT.